Listed below are T cell receptor beta chains from one sample, sequenced in a study of PD-L1 blockade in urothelial cancer. TCRdb's copy holds only in-frame clones and misses some; the assay was immunoSEQ multiplex PCR. The table lists approximately 70,000 clones, 84% of them singletons. This material consisted of PBMCs, taken around atezolizumab (anti-PD-L1) treatment. These receptors were obtained from a woman in her seventies with urothelial cancer. Both conserved end residues are part of each CDR3. A D gene is named only where the DNA matches it firmly. Clone size, where shown, is once, few, many, or a class for clones that have expanded.

j_call,clone_size,d_call,v_call,cdr3_nt,cdr3_aa
TRBJ1-1,.,.,TRBV5-4,TGTGCCAGCAGCTTCCGTAAGCAGGCATTGAACACTGAAGCTTTCTTT,CASSFRKQALNTEAFF
TRBJ2-2,.,.,TRBV19,TGTGCCAGTAGTAGAGGACAGGAGGGTACCGGGGAGCTGTTTTTT,CASSRGQEGTGELFF
TRBJ1-5,.,.,TRBV5-1,TGCGCCAGCAGCTCGGGGGTCGGCAATCAGCCCCAGCATTTT,CASSSGVGNQPQHF
TRBJ2-7,.,TRBD2,TRBV19,TGTGCCAGTAGTATATCGGGACTAGCGGGGGCCTACGAGCAGTACTTC,CASSISGLAGAYEQYF
TRBJ2-3,.,TRBD2,TRBV28,TGTGCCATCCAACGTCGGCGGGAGCCAGTCACAGATACGCAGTATTTT,CAIQRRREPVTDTQYF
TRBJ1-2,.,.,TRBV7-8,TGTGCCAGCAGCTTATCGAGGGCAGCTAACTATGGCTACACCTTC,CASSLSRAANYGYTF
TRBJ1-1,.,.,TRBV5-1,TGCGCCAGCAGTATGTCAGGGGACACTGAAGCTTTCTTT,CASSMSGDTEAFF
TRBJ2-3,.,.,TRBV27,TGTGCCAGCAGTTTATTCGCCCCTCTGGACAGTGACACAGATACGCAGTATTTT,CASSLFAPLDSDTDTQYF
TRBJ2-3,.,.,TRBV2,TGTGCCAGCAGTCAGGGACAATCGGAAGATACGCAGTATTTT,CASSQGQSEDTQYF
TRBJ1-1,.,TRBD1,TRBV28,TGTGCCAGCAGTTTACCAACAGGGACAGGGACTGAAGCTTTCTTT,CASSLPTGTGTEAFF
TRBJ1-1,.,.,TRBV2,TGTGCCAGCAGTGTAACAGTGAACACTGAAGCTTTCTTT,CASSVTVNTEAFF
TRBJ1-2,.,TRBD1,TRBV11-2,TGTGCCAGCAGCCAAGGGACAGATTATGGCTACACCTTC,CASSQGTDYGYTF
TRBJ2-3,.,.,TRBV5-1,TGCGCCAGCAGCTTCACCCCCCCCTGGAGTTCCAAGTATACGCAGTATTTT,CASSFTPPWSSKYTQYF
TRBJ2-7,.,.,TRBV19,TGTGCCAGTAGTTCGAGGACAGACTCCTACGAGCAGTACTTC,CASSSRTDSYEQYF
TRBJ1-2,.,.,TRBV30,TGTGCCTGGAGTCCCCTTAACTATGGCTACACCTTC,CAWSPLNYGYTF
TRBJ1-6,few,TRBD1,TRBV18,TGTGCCAGCTCACCACGGGACAGGGTGTATAATTCACCCCTCCACTTT,CASSPRDRVYNSPLHF
TRBJ1-3,.,.,TRBV4-3,TGCGCCAGCAGCCAAGACGGGTACTCTGGAAACACCATATATTTT,CASSQDGYSGNTIYF
TRBJ1-3,.,TRBD1,TRBV29-1,TGCAGCGTTGAGGGTTGGACAGGCGACACCATATATTTT,CSVEGWTGDTIYF
TRBJ2-3,once,.,TRBV15,TGTGCCACGGGGCGGGGCCTCGGGGCAGATACGCAGTATTTT,CATGRGLGADTQYF
TRBJ2-3,.,.,TRBV7-2,TGTGCCAGCATATTGCCGAATCAGGGCATAGATACGCAGTATTTT,CASILPNQGIDTQYF
TRBJ2-4,.,.,TRBV30,TGTGCCTGGAGTGGAGGGCGCGGGACCAAAAACATTCAGTACTTC,CAWSGGRGTKNIQYF
TRBJ2-2,.,TRBD2,TRBV5-1,TGCGCCAGCAGCTTGGGGACTAGCGGGGCCGGGGAGCTGTTTTTT,CASSLGTSGAGELFF
TRBJ2-7,.,.,TRBV9,TGTGCCAGCAGCGTATCCCCAATGGTAGGAGGCGAGCAGTACTTC,CASSVSPMVGGEQYF
TRBJ2-7,.,TRBD1,TRBV13,TGTGCCAGCAGCTCCGGGACAGGCGATTCCTACGAGCAGTACTTC,CASSSGTGDSYEQYF
TRBJ2-2,.,.,TRBV5-1,TGCGCCAGCAGCTTCCCCCCAACCGGGGAGCTGTTTTTT,CASSFPPTGELFF
TRBJ2-7,many,.,TRBV7-2,TGTGCCAGCAGCCGGAGCCCGGATTACTACGAGCAGTACTTC,CASSRSPDYYEQYF
TRBJ2-5,.,.,TRBV11-2,TGTGCCAGCAGCTTAGGTGGGAGTGGGGAGACCCAGTACTTC,CASSLGGSGETQYF
TRBJ1-5,.,TRBD1,TRBV5-6,TGTGCCAGCAGCCACGGGACAGGGGATTTTCAGCCCCAGCATTTT,CASSHGTGDFQPQHF
TRBJ1-2,few,.,TRBV19,TGTGCCAGTACCTCAGGGTTCTATGGCTACACCTTC,CASTSGFYGYTF
TRBJ2-1,.,TRBD1,TRBV5-1,TGCGCCAGCAGCAGAGGACAGGATTACAATGAGCAGTTCTTC,CASSRGQDYNEQFF
TRBJ2-4,.,.,TRBV21-1,TGTGCCAGCAGCAAACCCAGACAGGGGCCCTCCAAAAACATTCAGTACTTC,CASSKPRQGPSKNIQYF
TRBJ2-2,.,.,TRBV7-6,TGTGCCAGCAGCTTCGCAGGGAACACCGGGGAGCTGTTTTTT,CASSFAGNTGELFF
TRBJ2-2,.,.,TRBV28,TGTGCCAGCAGTTTAGAGCTAGGAGGGGAGCTGTTTTTT,CASSLELGGELFF
TRBJ2-2,.,TRBD2,TRBV11-3,TGTGCCAGCAGCTTAGAAGGCGGGGGGGCCACCGGGGAGCTGTTTTTT,CASSLEGGGATGELFF